The 20 T cell receptor beta chains presented below share a single source sample, sequenced in a study of blood T cell repertoires in COVID-19. Method: immunoSEQ multiplex PCR; TCRdb's copy keeps in-frame clones and lacks some. This table has around 110,000 clones, approximately 80% appearing once. The sequencing sample was made of peripheral blood. The origin of the receptors is a man in his sixties or seventies with active or convalescent COVID-19.

V is TRBV29-1 and J is TRBJ1-1; D unclear. Trimming removed 6 bases from V and 4 bases from J, with 15 bases in between. Looked up from germline, CDR1 is SQVTM and CDR2 is ANQGSEA. This CDR3 is 13 amino acids long. The CDR3 loop reads CSVGDPGGTEAFF. The DNA for the CDR3 is TGCAGCGTGGGTGACCCGGGAGGCACTGAAGCTTTCTTT. Full variable domain (remainder filled in from reference TRBV29-1 and TRBJ1-1): SAVISQKPSRDICQRGTSLTIQCQVDSQVTMMFWYRQQPGQSLTLIATANQGSEATYESGFVIDKFPISRPNLTFSTLTVSNMSPEDSSIYLCSVGDPGGTEAFFGQGTRLTVV.

The rearrangement uses TRBV19 and TRBJ2-5, with 7 positions matching TRBD1. Germline V gene lookup returns CDR1 LNHDA and CDR2 SQIVND (reference sequence). Trimming at V came to 1 base and at J to 9 bases, leaving 11 bases not matched to a gene. This CDR3 is 15 amino acids long. The CDR3 DNA reads as TGTGCCAGTAGTATAGGACAGGGCGGGCAGGGGGCCCAGTACTTC. This encodes CASSIGQGGQGAQYF.

The V call is TRBV5-5, the J call TRBJ2-2; a weak D match, TRBD2 (5 bases). Looked up from germline, CDR1 is SGHKS and CDR2 is YYEKEE (reference sequence). There are 16 residues in the CDR3. V was pared by 0 bases and J by 2 bases, with 11 bases between. The CDR3 nucleotides read TGTGCCAGCAGCTTGGGAGGGAGTATAAACACCGGGGAGCTGTTTTTT. Amino acids: CASSLGGSINTGELFF.

J is TRBJ2-3 and V is TRBV6-6; perhaps TRBD2 as D (5 bases). CDR1 and CDR2 from the germline V gene are MNHNY and SVGAGI (reference sequence). Deletions cut 2 bases from V and 5 bases from J, with 14 bases between. The CDR3 has 15 residues. The DNA for the CDR3 is TGTGCCAGCAGTTACCCCTCCGTGGCGGGAGATACGCAGTATTTT. Protein product: CASSYPSVAGDTQYF.

There are a few counts of this clone. The chain employs TRBV20-1 and TRBJ2-6; TRBD1 matches at 7 bases. CDR1 and CDR2 (germline): DFQATT, SNEGSKA (reference sequence). V was pared by 3 bases and J by 0 bases, with 5 bases of the junction left unmatched. This CDR3 has 16 residues. CDR3 DNA sequence: TGCAGTGCTAGTGCGACAGGGTCCTCTGGGGCCAACGTCCTGACTTTC. Its protein is CSASATGSSGANVLTF.

The chain couples TRBV19 to TRBJ2-1; no reliable D call. Germline lookup yields CDR1 LNHDA and CDR2 SQIVND (reference sequence). V was clipped by 3 bases and J by 9 bases, with 12 bases between them. The CDR3 runs 13 residues. CDR3 sequence (DNA): TGTGCCAGTAGTATGGCGCAGGTAACTGAGCAGTTCTTC. It is translated as CASSMAQVTEQFF.

This clone was found once. The CDR3 sequence is CTSSHGGGGRINYGYTF. The CDR3 bases are TGCACCAGCAGCCACGGGGGTGGGGGTAGGATTAACTATGGCTACACCTTC. The chain couples TRBV1 to TRBJ1-2. TRBV1 is a documented pseudogene. The CDR3 totals 17 residues.

This clone was detected once. CDR3: CAWTGGDYGYTF. The CDR3 DNA reads TGTGCCTGGACGGGAGGGGACTATGGCTACACCTTC. The V gene is TRBV30, the J gene TRBJ1-2; TRBD1 is a possible D gene (5 bases). Germline CDR1 is GTSNPN and CDR2 is SVGIG (reference sequence). The CDR3 loop spans 12 amino acids. The ends were cut back, 4 bases at V and 3 bases at J, with 9 bases in the middle.

The J gene is TRBJ1-1, the V gene TRBV7-2; D unresolved. The CDR3 loop spans 14 amino acids. Germline V CDR1 and CDR2: SGHTA, FQGNSA. Trimming pared 5 bases from V and 1 base from J, leaving 11 bases between. The CDR3 nucleotides read TGTGCCAGCAGCCTCACCCGCGAGAACACTGAAGCTTTCTTT. It codes for CASSLTRENTEAFF.

V is TRBV6-1 and J is TRBJ1-1; D not resolved. This CDR3 has 14 amino acids. CDR1 is MNHNS and CDR2 is SASEGT in the germline V gene. Trimming shortened V by 3 bases and J by 0 bases, and 8 bases separated the two germline ends. The CDR3 reads CASSDRSMNTEAFF. The CDR3 DNA is TGTGCCAGCAGTGACAGGTCCATGAACACTGAAGCTTTCTTT.

This chain links TRBV7-2 with TRBJ2-1; 9 positions match TRBD2. Trimming at V came to 2 bases and at J to 15 bases, leaving 11 bases not matched to a gene. CDR1 and CDR2 (germline): SGHTA, FQGNSA. The CDR3 spans 14 residues. The CDR3 DNA sequence: TGTGCCAGCAGCTTATCGTTCGGCGGGGGGGAGTGGTTCTTC. It yields the protein CASSLSFGGGEWFF.

This clone has only a few counts. This sequence joins TRBV10-3 and TRBJ2-1; TRBD2 might be the D (6 bases). Germline loops: CDR1 ENHRY, CDR2 SYGVKD. The CDR3 totals 12 residues. Trimming removed 4 bases from V and 10 bases from J, with 11 bases in between. The CDR3: CAISGGAAEQFF. For the CDR3, the DNA is TGTGCCATCAGTGGCGGGGCCGCAGAGCAGTTCTTC.

This clone occurred once. V is TRBV28 and J is TRBJ2-7, with TRBD1 as a possible D gene (7 bases). This CDR3 has 14 amino acids. With 6 bases removed from V and 3 bases from J, the gap between germline ends came to 15 bases. In germline, CDR1 is MDHEN, CDR2 SYDVKM. The CDR3 reads CASSPNRGGYEQYF. In nucleotides, the CDR3 is TGTGCCAGCAGCCCCAACAGGGGAGGCTACGAGCAGTACTTC.

J is TRBJ1-1 and V is TRBV18; possibly TRBD1 for D (6 bases). Germline V CDR1 and CDR2: KGHSH, LQKENI. The CDR3 consists of 16 residues. The V end lost 1 base, the J end lost 2 bases, and 14 bases lay between the germline ends. The CDR3 loop reads CASSPRAGDTNTEAFF. In DNA form, the CDR3 reads TGTGCCAGCTCACCACGGGCAGGGGATACAAACACTGAAGCTTTCTTT.

The CDR3, as DNA: TGTGCCAGCAGTGGGGGGCAGGGGGCGGCTGGCAATCAGCCCCAGCATTTT. This gives the protein CASSGGQGAAGNQPQHF. The chain combines TRBV2 with TRBJ1-5; 8 bases map to TRBD1. J was trimmed by 2 bases and V by 4 bases; bases with no gene match: 10. In germline, CDR1 is SNHLY, CDR2 FYNNEI. CDR3 length: 17 amino acids.

The chain carries TRBV7-3 and TRBJ1-1; no firm D call. The CDR3 sequence is 14 residues long. Looked up from germline, CDR1 is SGHTA and CDR2 is FQGTGA. Trimming took 5 bases from V and 4 from J, leaving 14 bases between them. The chain's CDR3 is CASSPKREGTEAFF. The CDR3 DNA reads as TGTGCCAGCAGCCCAAAGCGAGAGGGCACTGAAGCTTTCTTT.

For the CDR3, the DNA is TGCAGCGTTGAAGCGACAGCCTACAATGAGCAGTTCTTC. Translating gives CSVEATAYNEQFF. The genes are TRBV29-1 and TRBJ2-1; weak D call: TRBD1 (5 bases). Germline values: CDR1 SQVTM, CDR2 ANQGSEA. The CDR3 sequence is 13 residues long. With 1 base removed from V and 2 bases from J, the gap between germline ends came to 6 bases.

The rearrangement joins TRBV6-6 to TRBJ2-3, with a tentative D call TRBD2 (6 bases). Germline loops: CDR1 MNHNY, CDR2 SVGAGI (reference sequence). Trimming took 5 bases from V and 3 from J, leaving 9 bases between them. CDR3 length equals 13 residues. The CDR3 nucleotides read TGTGCCAGCAGTAGGGACTCTACAGATACGCAGTATTTT. Its translation: CASSRDSTDTQYF.

J is TRBJ2-3 and V is TRBV7-2; 14 bases line up with TRBD2. From germline, CDR1 is SGHTA and CDR2 FQGNSA. CDR3 length: 16 residues. J lost 15 bases, V lost 2 bases, and 13 bases had no gene match. The CDR3 loop reads CASSLSRLAGGKHNYF. The CDR3 DNA sequence: TGTGCCAGCAGCTTAAGCCGACTAGCGGGAGGGAAGCACAACTATTTT.

The J gene is TRBJ2-3, the V gene TRBV19; TRBD1 aligns across 9 bases. This CDR3 has 16 amino acids. The V and J ends lost 10 bases and 5 bases, in that order; junction bases with no gene match: 16. In germline, CDR1 is LNHDA, CDR2 SQIVND (reference sequence). DNA for the CDR3: TGTGCCACCGGGACAGGGCCCACTGCGCGGATAGATACGCAGTATTTT. Amino acid sequence: CATGTGPTARIDTQYF.